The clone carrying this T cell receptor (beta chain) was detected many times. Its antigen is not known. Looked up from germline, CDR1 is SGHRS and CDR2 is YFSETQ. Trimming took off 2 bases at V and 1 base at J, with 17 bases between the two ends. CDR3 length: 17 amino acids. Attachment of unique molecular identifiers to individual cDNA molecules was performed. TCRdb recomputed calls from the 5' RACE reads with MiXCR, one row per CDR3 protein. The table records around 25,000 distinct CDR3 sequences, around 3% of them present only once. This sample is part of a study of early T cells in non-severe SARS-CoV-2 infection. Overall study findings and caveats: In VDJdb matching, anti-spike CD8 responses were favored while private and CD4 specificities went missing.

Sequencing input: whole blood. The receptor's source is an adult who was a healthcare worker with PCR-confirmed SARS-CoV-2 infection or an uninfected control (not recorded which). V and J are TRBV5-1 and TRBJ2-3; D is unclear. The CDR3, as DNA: TGCGCCAGCAGCTTTATGGGCCTATTGATAGGCACAGATACGCAGTATTTT. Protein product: CASSFMGLLIGTDTQYF.